Included here is one T cell receptor (beta chain) sequence, with context. Its antigen target is currently unknown. Per-base quality was not reported, and no clone a single base away is much larger than it. The data were taken from a study of blood T cell repertoires in COVID-19 (dated by TCRdb to about 2020). About the full investigation: Samples covering the acute and convalescent phases of COVID-19 were provided by collaborators in the United States, Italy and Spain. The material from the prospective study consisted of cDNA or gDNA derived from T cells, B-cell-depleted T cells, or PBMCs. Deeply sampled blood TCRbeta repertoires from subjects exposed to, actively infected with, or recovered from COVID-19 were included in the dataset. The samples were drawn from two sources: the first 160 participants of the ongoing ImmuneRACE study, and 1,254 subjects contributed by 6 global collaborators. The repertoires were made available in a free public database intended to serve as a resource for research on the immune response to SARS-CoV-2. Nearly every sample came with metadata listing a de-identified subject ID, COVID-19 status, age in years and sex. Where HLA class I and class II types were available, the types were taken from metadata supplied by the sample provider, not from assay-based typing.

Summary of the overall study and its limitations: How much clinical and demographic metadata was included differed by source and by participant, and the metadata was provided uncurated.

Spanning cysteine to phenylalanine, the CDR3 consists of 17 amino acids. The retained sequence is limited to the CDR3, 51 bases, with the frame set at the first base. The germline V end is reduced by 4 bases and the J end by 0 bases; junction bases left unmatched: 10. CDR1 and CDR2, looked up from the germline V gene (reference sequence), are LGHDT and YNNKEL. TCRbeta CDR3 regions were amplified from genomic DNA by means of the immunoSEQ Assay, a bias-controlled multiplex PCR. Processing in the source paper ran as follows. Nucleated cell counts per sample were estimated from amplification of reference gene primers within the assay. To quantify the absolute abundance of each unique TCRbeta CDR3 rearrangement, sequence reads were collapsed and filtered. For each sample, productive Simpson clonality was calculated by taking the square root of Simpson's diversity index across productive rearrangements. Drawn from immuneACCESS, this table holds only the in-frame rearrangements with V and J called that TCRdb kept. Clones are partly lost; checked studies trace under half to an unresolved V gene and leave the rest unexplained. That table supplies the V and J calls and clone size; D and trimming were determined from the DNA. The sample has roughly 160,000 clones on record, approximately 84% of them singletons. The ten largest clones capture 5.6% of the sample.

Participants in the prospective study were enrolled through a virtual design, were aged about 18 to 90 years, and lived in fewer than 30 United States geographic areas. Cohort assignment in the prospective study relied on participant-reported clinical history from a screening survey and a study questionnaire. In the prospective study, whole blood, serum and a nasopharyngeal or oropharyngeal swab were collected from each participant by mobile phlebotomists. Participants in the prospective study had the option to provide additional blood draws and questionnaires over a roughly two-month period. Before DNA extraction, blood samples from the prospective study were shipped at room temperature or frozen.

The V and J genes are TRBV3-1 (or the pseudogene TRBV3-2) and TRBJ2-7; 9 nucleotides in the junction match TRBD2. The sequence derives from a woman between 35 and 50 years old with acute COVID-19. Sequencing used PBMCs or T cells enriched from blood (not recorded which). CDR3 sequence: CASSRTLLAGSSYEQYF. The DNA sequence reads TGTGCCAGCAGCCGAACTTTACTAGCGGGTAGCTCCTACGAGCAGTACTTC.